A selection of T cell receptor beta chains follows, all from one sample in a study of human T cells and chemical hapten exposure. Each CDR3 protein gets one entry after TCRdb re-called the RACE reads with MiXCR. The table lists about 380,000 distinct CDR3 sequences, around 4.8% of them singletons, with 2% to 2.5% in the top ten. This sample comprised whole blood, obtained in connection with sensitization to the hapten diphenylcyclopropenone (DPC). Receptors were obtained from a woman in her 50s with alopecia areata. Some clones in this sample may be carry-over from other donors' samples. The CDR3 runs from the conserved cysteine through the conserved F or W. The D gene is left open where the match is weak. A clone size is listed for some rows: how often the clone was seen (once, few, many), or a class if it is expanded.

D: NA; size: many; V: TRBV5-6; J: TRBJ2-7; CDR3: CASSYGPEEQYF; DNA: TGTGCCAGCAGCTACGGACCGGAAGAGCAGTACTTC
D: NA; size: many; V: TRBV19; J: TRBJ1-2; CDR3: CALISGTASRVGYTF; DNA: TGTGCCTTGATCTCCGGGACGGCAAGTAGGGTTGGCTACACCTTC
D: NA; size: many; V: TRBV6-6; J: TRBJ1-1; CDR3: CASSRDPGRPMNTEAFF; DNA: TGTGCCAGCAGCCGGGACCCGGGACGACCCATGAACACTGAAGCTTTCTTT
D: NA; size: many; V: TRBV6-6; J: TRBJ1-1; CDR3: CASSSRGAEAFF; DNA: TGTGCCAGCAGCTCTCGTGGGGCTGAAGCTTTCTTT
D: NA; size: many; V: TRBV19; J: TRBJ2-5; CDR3: CASSIRKETQYF; DNA: TGTGCCAGTAGTATTCGGAAAGAGACCCAGTACTTC
D: TRBD1; size: many; V: TRBV11-3; J: TRBJ2-7; CDR3: CASSWNRGHEQYF; DNA: TGTGCCAGCAGCTGGAACAGGGGGCACGAGCAGTACTTC
D: TRBD1; size: few; V: TRBV24-1; J: TRBJ2-7; CDR3: CATSKTGGNGEQYF; DNA: TGTGCCACCAGTAAGACAGGGGGGAATGGCGAGCAGTACTTC
D: NA; size: many; V: TRBV20-1; J: TRBJ1-2; CDR3: CSARSPLEWNYGYTF; DNA: TGCAGTGCTAGAAGCCCCCTGGAGTGGAACTATGGCTACACCTTC
D: NA; size: few; V: TRBV6-1; J: TRBJ1-2; CDR3: CASSTTPIQGFSPDNYGYTF; DNA: TGTGCCAGCAGTACTACCCCTATACAGGGATTCTCCCCCGATAACTATGGCTACACCTTC
D: TRBD1; size: many; V: TRBV6-2/TRBV6-3; J: TRBJ1-1; CDR3: CASSYSGTANTEAFF; DNA: TGTGCCAGCAGTTACTCAGGGACAGCGAACACTGAAGCTTTCTTT
D: NA; size: many; V: TRBV4-3; J: TRBJ2-1; CDR3: CASSQGTPPYNEQFF; DNA: TGCGCCAGCAGCCAAGGGACACCGCCCTACAATGAGCAGTTCTTC
D: NA; size: many; V: TRBV6-5; J: TRBJ1-5; CDR3: CASSYSPAGSNQPQHF; DNA: TGTGCCAGCAGTTACTCCCCGGCGGGCTCCAATCAGCCCCAGCATTTT
D: TRBD1; size: many; V: TRBV12-3/TRBV12-4; J: TRBJ2-2; CDR3: CASSGTGVTGELFF; DNA: TGTGCCAGCAGTGGGACAGGGGTAACCGGGGAGCTGTTTTTT
D: TRBD2; size: many; V: TRBV5-1; J: TRBJ2-3; CDR3: CASSLNGRDTQYF; DNA: TGCGCCAGCAGCTTAAACGGGAGGGATACGCAGTATTTT
D: NA; size: many; V: TRBV7-2; J: TRBJ1-3; CDR3: CASSLLSDVSFSGNTIYF; DNA: TGTGCCAGCAGCCTTTTGAGTGATGTGTCCTTCTCTGGAAACACCATATATTTT
D: NA; size: few; V: TRBV19; J: TRBJ2-7; CDR3: CASSILYWDEQYF; DNA: TGTGCCAGTAGTATATTGTATTGGGACGAGCAGTACTTC
D: NA; size: many; V: TRBV12-3/TRBV12-4; J: TRBJ1-4; CDR3: CASSYRGGTEKLFF; DNA: TGTGCCAGCAGTTATCGGGGGGGGACTGAAAAACTGTTTTTT
D: NA; size: NA; V: TRBV5-5; J: TRBJ2-7; CDR3: CASAGEPHEQYF; DNA: TGTGCCAGCGCTGGAGAGCCCCACGAGCAGTACTTC
D: NA; size: many; V: TRBV12-3/TRBV12-4; J: TRBJ1-5; CDR3: CASSLGAGQNQPQHF; DNA: TGTGCCAGCAGTTTAGGGGCAGGGCAAAATCAGCCCCAGCATTTT
D: NA; size: many; V: TRBV29-1; J: TRBJ1-2; CDR3: CSVGPTGYGYTF; DNA: TGCAGCGTGGGCCCAACAGGGTACGGCTACACCTTC
D: NA; size: NA; V: TRBV11-2; J: TRBJ1-2; CDR3: CASSLAGPPGNGYTF; DNA: TGTGCCAGCAGCTTAGCGGGACCTCCAGGCAATGGCTACACCTTC
D: NA; size: few; V: TRBV5-6; J: TRBJ1-2; CDR3: CASSLVSSRYTF; DNA: TGTGCCAGCAGCTTGGTTTCGTCCCGCTACACCTTC
D: TRBD1; size: many; V: TRBV5-1; J: TRBJ2-7; CDR3: CASSRITGGEQYF; DNA: TGCGCCAGCAGCCGGATAACAGGGGGCGAGCAGTACTTC
D: TRBD1; size: NA; V: TRBV5-1; J: TRBJ2-5; CDR3: CASSVVGQGAQETQYF; DNA: TGCGCCAGCAGCGTGGTGGGACAGGGCGCACAAGAGACCCAGTACTTC
D: TRBD1; size: few; V: TRBV29-1; J: TRBJ2-1; CDR3: CSVDGTVNEQFF; DNA: TGCAGCGTTGACGGGACAGTCAATGAGCAGTTCTTC
D: TRBD2; size: many; V: TRBV4-3; J: TRBJ2-3; CDR3: CASSQGRGLEADTQYF; DNA: TGCGCCAGCAGCCAAGGTCGGGGACTAGAGGCAGATACGCAGTATTTT
D: TRBD1; size: few; V: TRBV5-6; J: TRBJ2-1; CDR3: CASSLGQGDSRNNEQFF; DNA: TGTGCCAGCAGCTTGGGCCAAGGGGACAGTCGGAACAATGAGCAGTTCTTC
D: NA; size: many; V: TRBV24-1; J: TRBJ2-5; CDR3: CATSDYQSGETQYF; DNA: TGTGCCACCAGTGATTACCAGAGCGGGGAGACCCAGTACTTC
D: NA; size: many; V: TRBV14; J: TRBJ2-1; CDR3: CASSQDPTWEQFF; DNA: TGTGCCAGCAGCCAGGACCCTACGTGGGAGCAGTTCTTC
D: TRBD1; size: many; V: TRBV6-6; J: TRBJ1-5; CDR3: CASSADRGSQPQHF; DNA: TGTGCCAGCAGCGCCGACAGGGGTAGTCAGCCCCAGCATTTT
D: NA; size: many; V: TRBV28; J: TRBJ2-1; CDR3: CASSFPWTRRLYNEQFF; DNA: TGTGCCAGCAGTTTTCCTTGGACTCGGAGGCTCTACAATGAGCAGTTCTTC
D: NA; size: many; V: TRBV9; J: TRBJ2-7; CDR3: CASSVVGGPDGEQYF; DNA: TGTGCCAGCAGCGTAGTGGGGGGTCCCGACGGCGAGCAGTACTTC
D: NA; size: many; V: TRBV7-2; J: TRBJ2-2; CDR3: CASSLVTDTGELFF; DNA: TGTGCCAGCAGCTTAGTGACGGACACCGGGGAGCTGTTTTTT
D: TRBD1; size: few; V: TRBV4-3; J: TRBJ1-4; CDR3: CASSQETGRNEKLFF; DNA: TGCGCCAGCAGCCAAGAGACAGGGAGGAATGAAAAACTGTTTTTT
D: NA; size: NA; V: TRBV9; J: TRBJ1-2; CDR3: CASSVDAVVYGYTF; DNA: TGTGCCAGCAGCGTAGATGCGGTAGTCTATGGCTACACCTTC
D: NA; size: many; V: TRBV5-1; J: TRBJ2-7; CDR3: CASSLASSGETYEQYF; DNA: TGCGCCAGCAGCTTGGCCAGCTCAGGAGAAACATACGAGCAGTACTTC
D: NA; size: many; V: TRBV7-9; J: TRBJ2-7; CDR3: CASSFGPGQLRGPSYEQYF; DNA: TGTGCCAGCAGCTTCGGCCCAGGGCAACTTCGGGGCCCTTCCTACGAGCAGTACTTC
D: NA; size: NA; V: TRBV2; J: TRBJ1-5; CDR3: CASTPSYSNQPQHF; DNA: TGTGCCAGCACTCCAAGTTATAGCAATCAGCCCCAGCATTTT
D: NA; size: few; V: TRBV18; J: TRBJ2-3; CDR3: CASSPKRVSTDTQYF; DNA: TGTGCCAGCTCACCTAAGAGAGTTTCAACAGATACGCAGTATTTT
D: NA; size: few; V: TRBV20-1; J: TRBJ2-7; CDR3: CSATRDHSWSYEQYF; DNA: TGCAGTGCTACCCGGGACCACTCGTGGTCCTACGAGCAGTACTTC
D: TRBD2; size: few; V: TRBV6-5; J: TRBJ2-7; CDR3: CASSYSGTSIYEQYF; DNA: TGTGCCAGCAGTTACTCCGGGACTAGCATCTACGAGCAGTACTTC
D: TRBD2; size: few; V: TRBV3-1; J: TRBJ2-3; CDR3: CASSAKTSGYTQYF; DNA: TGTGCCAGCAGCGCAAAAACTAGCGGGTATACGCAGTATTTT
D: TRBD2; size: many; V: TRBV5-1; J: TRBJ2-7; CDR3: CASSSGLAGYPSYEQYF; DNA: TGCGCCAGCAGCTCCGGACTAGCGGGGTACCCTTCCTACGAGCAGTACTTC
D: NA; size: many; V: TRBV7-2; J: TRBJ2-6; CDR3: CASSLTGRGANVLTF; DNA: TGTGCCAGCAGCTTAACAGGGCGCGGGGCCAACGTCCTGACTTTC
D: NA; size: NA; V: TRBV19; J: TRBJ2-3; CDR3: CATGGGTQYF; DNA: TGTGCCACCGGTGGGGGAACGCAGTATTTT